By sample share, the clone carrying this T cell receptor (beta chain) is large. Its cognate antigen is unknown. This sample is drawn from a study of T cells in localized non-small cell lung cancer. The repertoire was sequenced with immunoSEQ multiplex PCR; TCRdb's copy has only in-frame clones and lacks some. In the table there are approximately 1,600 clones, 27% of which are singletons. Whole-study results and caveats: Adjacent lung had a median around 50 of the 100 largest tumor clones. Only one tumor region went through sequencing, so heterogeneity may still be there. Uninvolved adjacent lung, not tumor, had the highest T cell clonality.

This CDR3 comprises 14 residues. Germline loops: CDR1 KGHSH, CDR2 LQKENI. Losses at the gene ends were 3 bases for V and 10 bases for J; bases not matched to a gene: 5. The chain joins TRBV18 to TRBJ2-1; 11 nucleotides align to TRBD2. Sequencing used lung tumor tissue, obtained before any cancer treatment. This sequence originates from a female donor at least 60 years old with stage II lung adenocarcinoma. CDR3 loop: CASSPSGTSGEQFF. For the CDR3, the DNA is TGTGCCAGCTCACCTTCCGGGACTAGCGGAGAGCAGTTCTTC.